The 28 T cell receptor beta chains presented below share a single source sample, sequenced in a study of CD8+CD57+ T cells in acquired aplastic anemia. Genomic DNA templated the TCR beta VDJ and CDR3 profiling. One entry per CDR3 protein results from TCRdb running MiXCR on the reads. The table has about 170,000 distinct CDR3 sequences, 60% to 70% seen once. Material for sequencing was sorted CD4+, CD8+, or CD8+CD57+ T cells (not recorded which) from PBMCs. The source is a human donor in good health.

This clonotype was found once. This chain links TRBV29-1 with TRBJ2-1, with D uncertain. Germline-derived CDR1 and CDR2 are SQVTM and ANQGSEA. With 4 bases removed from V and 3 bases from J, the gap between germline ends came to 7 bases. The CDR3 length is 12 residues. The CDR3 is CSVVPGYNEQFF. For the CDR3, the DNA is TGCAGCGTTGTCCCCGGCTACAATGAGCAGTTCTTC.

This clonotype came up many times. Here the CDR3 reads CASGGNTIYF. In DNA, the CDR3 is TGTGCGAGTGGCGGAAACACCATATATTTT. The chain uses TRBV6-1 and TRBJ1-3; D is ambiguous. The CDR3 consists of 10 residues. CDR1 and CDR2 from the germline V gene are MNHNS and SASEGT.

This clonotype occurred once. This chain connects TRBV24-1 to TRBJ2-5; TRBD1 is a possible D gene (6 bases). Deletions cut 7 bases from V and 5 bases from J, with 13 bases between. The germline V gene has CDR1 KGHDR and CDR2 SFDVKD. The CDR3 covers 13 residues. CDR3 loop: CATRNRDAETQYF. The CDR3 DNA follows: TGTGCCACCAGAAACAGGGATGCGGAGACCCAGTACTTC.

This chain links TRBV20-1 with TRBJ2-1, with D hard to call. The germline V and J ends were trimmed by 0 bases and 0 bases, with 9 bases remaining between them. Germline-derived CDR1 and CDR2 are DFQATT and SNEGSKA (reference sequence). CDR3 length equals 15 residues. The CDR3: CSARDRQVSYNEQFF. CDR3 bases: TGCAGTGCTAGAGATCGGCAGGTCTCCTACAATGAGCAGTTCTTC.

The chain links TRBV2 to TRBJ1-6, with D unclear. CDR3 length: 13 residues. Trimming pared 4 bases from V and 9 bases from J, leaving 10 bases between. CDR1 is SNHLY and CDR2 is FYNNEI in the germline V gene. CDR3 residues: CASSGGQRSPLHF. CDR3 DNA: TGTGCCAGCAGTGGCGGCCAACGTTCACCCCTCCACTTT.

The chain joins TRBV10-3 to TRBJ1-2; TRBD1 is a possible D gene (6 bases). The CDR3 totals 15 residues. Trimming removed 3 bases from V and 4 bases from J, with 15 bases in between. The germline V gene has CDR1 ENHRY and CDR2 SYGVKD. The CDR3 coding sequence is TGTGCCATCAGTGAAACGCTGACAGGCGGCTATGGCTACACCTTC. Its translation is CAISETLTGGYGYTF.

The CDR3: CASSLGQAAPLHF. The CDR3 DNA is TGTGCCAGCAGCCTCGGACAGGCCGCACCCCTCCACTTT. The genes are TRBV7-8 and TRBJ1-6, with 7 nucleotides matching TRBD1. J was trimmed by 11 bases and V by 5 bases; bases with no gene match: 6. The CDR3 is 13 residues long. Germline CDR1 reads SGHVS; CDR2 reads FQNEAQ.

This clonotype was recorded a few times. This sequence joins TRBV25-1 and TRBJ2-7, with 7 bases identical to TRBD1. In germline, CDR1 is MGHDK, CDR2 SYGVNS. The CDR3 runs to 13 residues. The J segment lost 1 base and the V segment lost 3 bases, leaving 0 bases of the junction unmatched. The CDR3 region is CASSDRGSYEQYF. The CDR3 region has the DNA TGTGCCAGCAGTGACAGGGGGTCCTACGAGCAGTACTTC.

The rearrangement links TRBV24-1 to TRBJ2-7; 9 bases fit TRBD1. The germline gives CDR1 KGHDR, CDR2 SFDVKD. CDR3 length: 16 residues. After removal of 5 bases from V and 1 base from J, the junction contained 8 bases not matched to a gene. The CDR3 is CATSGAPGQGSYEQYF. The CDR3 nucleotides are TGTGCCACCAGTGGTGCCCCGGGACAGGGTTCCTACGAGCAGTACTTC.

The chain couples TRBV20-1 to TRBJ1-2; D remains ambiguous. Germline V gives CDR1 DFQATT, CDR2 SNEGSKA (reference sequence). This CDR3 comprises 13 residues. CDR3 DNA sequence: TGCAGCGTCGTGTTCCCCATCGTTTATGGCTACACCTTC. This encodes CSVVFPIVYGYTF.

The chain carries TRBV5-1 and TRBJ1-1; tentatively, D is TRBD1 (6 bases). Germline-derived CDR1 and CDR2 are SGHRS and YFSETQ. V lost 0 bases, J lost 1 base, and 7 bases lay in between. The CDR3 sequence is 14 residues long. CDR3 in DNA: TGCGCCAGCAGCTTGGGGGGACAGAACACTGAAGCTTTCTTT. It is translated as CASSLGGQNTEAFF.

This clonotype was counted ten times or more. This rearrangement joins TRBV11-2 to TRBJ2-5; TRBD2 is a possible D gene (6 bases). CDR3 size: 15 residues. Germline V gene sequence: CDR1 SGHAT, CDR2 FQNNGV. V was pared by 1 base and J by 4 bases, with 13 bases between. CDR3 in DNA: TGTGCCAGCAGCTTAGTATGGGCCGGGGGAGAGACCCAGTACTTC. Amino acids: CASSLVWAGGETQYF.

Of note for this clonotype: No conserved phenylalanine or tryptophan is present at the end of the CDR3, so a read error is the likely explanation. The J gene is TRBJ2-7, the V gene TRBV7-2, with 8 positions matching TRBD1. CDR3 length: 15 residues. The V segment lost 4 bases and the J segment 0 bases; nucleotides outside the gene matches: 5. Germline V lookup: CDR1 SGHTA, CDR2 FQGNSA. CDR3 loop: CASSSQGTGSYEQYL. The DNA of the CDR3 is TGTGCCAGCAGCTCCCAAGGGACAGGCTCCTACGAGCAGTACCTC.

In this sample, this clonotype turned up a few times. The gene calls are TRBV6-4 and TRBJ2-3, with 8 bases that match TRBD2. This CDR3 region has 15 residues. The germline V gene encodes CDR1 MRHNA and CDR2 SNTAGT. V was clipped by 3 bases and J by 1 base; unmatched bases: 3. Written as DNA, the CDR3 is TGTGCCAGCAGTGAAACTAGCGGAGGCACAGATACGCAGTATTTT. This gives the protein CASSETSGGTDTQYF.

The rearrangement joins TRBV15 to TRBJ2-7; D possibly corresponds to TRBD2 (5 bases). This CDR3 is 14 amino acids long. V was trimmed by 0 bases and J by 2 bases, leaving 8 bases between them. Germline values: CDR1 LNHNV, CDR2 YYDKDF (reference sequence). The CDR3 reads CATSRETGTYEQYF. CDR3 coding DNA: TGTGCCACCAGCAGAGAAACGGGAACCTACGAGCAGTACTTC.

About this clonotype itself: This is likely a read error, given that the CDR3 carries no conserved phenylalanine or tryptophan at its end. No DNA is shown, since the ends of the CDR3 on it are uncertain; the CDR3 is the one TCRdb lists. The CDR3 reads CASSLSQRE. The V gene is TRBV7-9, the J gene TRBJ2-3; no check of the table's D call, TRBD2, against the DNA was made. A total of 9 residues make up the CDR3, ends included. Per the germline V gene, CDR1 is SEHNR and CDR2 is FQNEAQ (reference sequence).

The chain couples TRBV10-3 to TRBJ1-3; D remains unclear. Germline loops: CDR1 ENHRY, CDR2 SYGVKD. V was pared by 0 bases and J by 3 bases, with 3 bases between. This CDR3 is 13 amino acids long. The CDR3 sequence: CAISESSGNTIYF. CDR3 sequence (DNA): TGTGCCATCAGTGAGTCGAGTGGAAACACCATATATTTT.

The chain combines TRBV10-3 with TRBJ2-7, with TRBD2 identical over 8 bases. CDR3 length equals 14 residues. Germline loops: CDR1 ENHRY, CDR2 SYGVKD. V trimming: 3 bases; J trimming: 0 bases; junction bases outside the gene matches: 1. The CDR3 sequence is CAISESGGSYEQYF. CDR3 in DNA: TGTGCCATCAGTGAAAGCGGGGGCTCCTACGAGCAGTACTTC.

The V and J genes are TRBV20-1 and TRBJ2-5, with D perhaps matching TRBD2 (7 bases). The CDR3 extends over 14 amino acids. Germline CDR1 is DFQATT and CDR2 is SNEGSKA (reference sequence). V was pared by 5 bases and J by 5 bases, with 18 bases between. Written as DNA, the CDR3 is TGCAGTGCTCCACGGGGGGCGGTCGGTGAGACCCAGTACTTC. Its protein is CSAPRGAVGETQYF.

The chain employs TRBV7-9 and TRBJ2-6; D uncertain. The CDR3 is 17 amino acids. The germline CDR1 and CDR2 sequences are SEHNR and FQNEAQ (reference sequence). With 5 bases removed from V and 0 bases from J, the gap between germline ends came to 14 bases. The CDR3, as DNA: TGTGCCAGCAGCGTCTGGACCGGGCGCTCTGGGGCCAACGTCCTGACTTTC. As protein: CASSVWTGRSGANVLTF.

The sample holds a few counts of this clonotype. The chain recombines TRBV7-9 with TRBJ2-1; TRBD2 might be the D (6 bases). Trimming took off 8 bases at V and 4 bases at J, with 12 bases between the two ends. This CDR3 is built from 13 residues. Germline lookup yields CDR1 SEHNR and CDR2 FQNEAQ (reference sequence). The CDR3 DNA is TGTGCCAGCCGAGATAGCGGATACAATGAGCAGTTCTTC. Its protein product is CASRDSGYNEQFF.

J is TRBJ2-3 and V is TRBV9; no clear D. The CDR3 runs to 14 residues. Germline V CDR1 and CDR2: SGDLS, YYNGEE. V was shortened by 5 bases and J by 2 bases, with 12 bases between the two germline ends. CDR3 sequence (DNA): TGTGCCAGCAGTCCACGGACCGACACAGATACGCAGTATTTT. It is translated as CASSPRTDTDTQYF.

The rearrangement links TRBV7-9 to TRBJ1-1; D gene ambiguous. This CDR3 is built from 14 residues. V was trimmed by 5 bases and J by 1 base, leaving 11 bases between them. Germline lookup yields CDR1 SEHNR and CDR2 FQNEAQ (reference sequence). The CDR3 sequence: CASSREAGNTEAFF. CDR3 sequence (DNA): TGTGCCAGCAGCCGAGAAGCAGGGAACACTGAAGCTTTCTTT.

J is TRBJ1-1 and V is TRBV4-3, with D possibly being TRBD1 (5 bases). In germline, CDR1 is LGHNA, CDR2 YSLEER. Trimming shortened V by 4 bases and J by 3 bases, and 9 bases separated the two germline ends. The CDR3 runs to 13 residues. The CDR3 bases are TGCGCCAGCAGCCTGAACAGGTACACTGAAGCTTTCTTT. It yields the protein CASSLNRYTEAFF.

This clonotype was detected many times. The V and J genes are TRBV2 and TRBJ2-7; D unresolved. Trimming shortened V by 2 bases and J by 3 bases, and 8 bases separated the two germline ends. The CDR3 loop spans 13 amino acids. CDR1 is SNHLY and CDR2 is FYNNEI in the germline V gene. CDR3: CASSEPSFYEQYF. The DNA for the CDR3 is TGTGCCAGCAGTGAACCCAGTTTCTACGAGCAGTACTTC.

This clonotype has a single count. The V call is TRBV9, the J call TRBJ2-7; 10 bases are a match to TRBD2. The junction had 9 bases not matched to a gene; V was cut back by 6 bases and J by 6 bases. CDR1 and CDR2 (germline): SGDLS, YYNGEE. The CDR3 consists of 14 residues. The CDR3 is CASNPAGGPSEQYF. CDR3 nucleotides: TGTGCCAGCAACCCAGCGGGGGGGCCTTCCGAGCAGTACTTC.

This chain's CDR3 is CASSPRGTGTQYF. The CDR3 coding sequence is TGTGCCAGCAGCCCTAGAGGGACGGGTACGCAGTATTTT. This chain links TRBV7-2 with TRBJ2-3; either TRBD1 or TRBD2 may supply D (5 bases each). The CDR3 runs 13 residues. V was pared by 5 bases and J by 8 bases, with 14 bases between. CDR1 and CDR2 (germline): SGHTA, FQGNSA.

The CDR3 DNA reads TGTGCCAGCAAGGAGGGGGCGAAGCCTAATGAAAAACTGTTTTTT. Amino acids: CASKEGAKPNEKLFF. V is TRBV6-6 and J is TRBJ1-4; the match to TRBD1 covers 7 bases. Germline V gene data show CDR1 as MNHNY and CDR2 as SVGAGI (reference sequence). The CDR3 runs to 15 residues. V lost 7 bases, J lost 3 bases, and 8 bases stayed unmatched.